This T cell receptor beta chain was observed in a study of blood T cell repertoires in COVID-19. This clone appeared a single time. The protocol was immunoSEQ multiplex PCR, while the TCRdb copy is restricted to in-frame clones and leaves out a portion. In the table there are roughly 200,000 clones, around 81% of which are singletons. The CDR3 consists of 15 residues. Trimming shortened V by 2 bases and J by 1 base, and 11 bases separated the two germline ends. CDR1 and CDR2 (germline): MNHEY, SVGAGI. The V call is TRBV6-5, the J call TRBJ1-1; perhaps TRBD1 as D (5 bases). Source material: peripheral blood. This sequence was found in a middle-aged man with active or convalescent COVID-19. Here the CDR3 DNA reads TGTGCCAGCAGTTACCTCCGGACAAGGAACACTGAAGCTTTCTTT. It encodes CASSYLRTRNTEAFF.